This T cell receptor (beta chain) was found in a study of CD4+ T cells in melanoma. Germline CDR1 SQVTM, CDR2 ANQGSEA. Losses at the gene ends were 7 bases for V and 1 base for J; bases not matched to a gene: 4. This CDR3 comprises 14 residues. Measured with immunoSEQ multiplex PCR; TCRdb has only the in-frame clones, and not every one. This table holds some 13,000 clones, roughly 80% found once. Remarks on this clone: What it recognizes is unknown.

Regarding the study as a whole: In melanoma, neoantigen-specific CD4+ T cells reportedly differed in differentiation state. CD8+ T cell, macrophage and B cell function reportedly correlated with neoantigen-specific CD4+ T cells.

The clonotype comes from a human donor with melanoma. The chain employs TRBV29-1 and TRBJ2-1; the match to TRBD1 covers 10 bases. Sequencing was carried out using cells from a culture (not recorded whether cultured in vitro). CDR3 sequence: CSARTGGSYNEQFF. The CDR3 coding sequence is TGCAGCGCGAGGACAGGGGGGTCCTACAATGAGCAGTTCTTC.